This TCR beta chain is from a study of graft-versus-host responses after intestinal transplantation. This CDR3 comprises 12 residues. Trimming removed 4 bases from V and 6 bases from J, with 9 bases in between. CDR1 SNHLY and CDR2 FYNNEI come from the germline V gene. Study-level points and caveats: Detected in recipient marrow were GvH clones, some of which were first observed in ileum or blood.

The table came from immunoSEQ multiplex PCR; TCRdb's copy has only in-frame clones and leaves some out. The sample includes 28,000 or so clones, around 83% of them seen just once. Of note for this clone: Its antigen is as yet unknown.

V and J are TRBV2 and TRBJ1-1, with D hard to call. This receptor was taken from a human donor who received an intestinal transplant. The source was unstimulated CD8+ T cells sorted from spleen or lymph node cells, collected before intestinal transplant. The CDR3 reads CASSGIGPEAFF. The CDR3 region has the DNA TGTGCCAGCAGTGGTATTGGGCCTGAAGCTTTCTTT.